This TCR beta chain was documented in a study of blood T cell repertoires in COVID-19. As for the study in general: Specimens from acute and convalescent COVID-19 originated in the United States, Italy and Spain. In each case, the material was cDNA or gDNA derived from T cells, B-cell-depleted T cells, or PBMCs.

Generated by immunoSEQ multiplex PCR, the TCRdb table keeps only in-frame clones and is missing some. This table holds about 200,000 clones, approximately 87% found once. The receptor comes from an older woman with acute or convalescent COVID-19. Source material: peripheral blood.

CDR3 loop: CASSEKGGKQYF. The CDR3 coding sequence is TGTGCCAGCAGTGAAAAAGGGGGAAAGCAGTACTTC. This chain connects TRBV25-1 to TRBJ2-7, with D possibly being TRBD1 (6 bases). The CDR3 sequence is 12 residues long. Trimming stripped 2 bases from V and 8 bases from J, with 10 bases between. Germline V gene lookup returns CDR1 MGHDK and CDR2 SYGVNS.